Reported below is one T cell receptor beta chain. Assay used: immunoSEQ multiplex PCR; TCRdb lists only in-frame clones, some missing. This table holds about 210,000 clones, more than 70% found once. These data originate in a study of blood T cell repertoires in COVID-19. Germline V gene sequence: CDR1 SGHRS, CDR2 YFSETQ. The CDR3 loop spans 12 amino acids. The V gene lost 2 bases and the J gene lost 3 bases, with 2 bases spanning the gap. The chain recombines TRBV5-1 with TRBJ2-2; D is uncertain. Sample: peripheral blood. The TCR originated in a man aged 50 to 60 with active or convalescent COVID-19. DNA of the CDR3: TGCGCCAGCAGCTTCGACACCGGGGAGCTGTTTTTT. It specifies CASSFDTGELFF.